This entry is about one T cell receptor beta chain. It lacks a known antigen. No clone much larger than this one lies a single base away; base qualities are absent. The data are from a study of cytomegalovirus exposure and HLA in healthy donors (dated by TCRdb to about 2017). Broadly, across the study: In an earlier analysis of 450 to 750 of the donors, roughly 300 Gb of sequence data and 117 million unique TCR beta sequences from some 170 million T cells were reported. About 280 gigabases of sequencing data and 91 million or so unique TCR sequences made up an early release that covered fewer than 650 HLA-typed donors. Among the roughly 390 genotyped donors, roughly 80% belonged to the genetic ancestry cluster associated with self-reported Caucasian donors. The study was designed to test whether signatures of past pathogen exposure could be identified by cataloging public T cell receptors. Using immunosequencing, the study profiled T cell repertoires from fewer than 850 subjects and related those repertoires to cytomegalovirus serostatus. Along with the 666-subject first cohort, a separate validation cohort of around 110 different subjects was used. High-throughput TCR immunosequencing, statistical association of individual TCRs with disease status, and machine learning were combined to predict cytomegalovirus infection status. To study patterns of TCR occurrence, a later analysis re-analyzed previously published TCR beta repertoires from 500 to 850 donors and added high-resolution HLA genotyping. In the later analysis, no new phenotypic data were used to find candidate immune exposures; instead, reliance was placed on TCR beta sequences and their occurrence across donors. An earlier analysis of 500 to 750 of the donors applied high-throughput TCR beta sequencing to assess whether each TCR beta V gene segment acted as functional or pseudogenic. Donor age, sex, ethnicity and CMV serostatus were compiled alongside the repertoire data. A later genetic analysis used genome-wide SNP genotypes for about 60% of the 666 donors, treating that subset as a discovery cohort. Every repertoire in the discovery cohort had been generated on one and the same sequencing platform. HLA typing covered class I and class II loci at four-digit resolution. Typing coverage varied by locus: 629-630 donors for A, B, C, DRB1 and DQB1; more than 500 for DQA1; more than 600 for DPA1; around 490 for DPB1. Several DR-DQ haplotypes were treated as single units for association and clustering because of strong linkage in the cohort. On average, roughly 250,000 unique TCR beta nucleotide sequences were sequenced per donor among 350 to 400 genotyped donors of the cohort, with 15% to 20% of those sequences being non-productive. The investigation overall reported the following: In both the original and validation cohorts, the classifier was reported to diagnose cytomegalovirus status with high specificity and sensitivity. Specific HLA alleles were associated with roughly 16,000 TCR beta sequences at a false discovery rate of 0.05 in a later analysis. Strong co-occurrence of HLA alleles, especially DR and DQ, made assigning TCR associations to individual alleles difficult. A later analysis reported that several top co-occurrence clusters appeared linked to parvovirus B19, influenza, CMV and Epstein-Barr virus. An earlier analysis of around 500 of the donors showed that most TCR beta V segments appeared in productive rearrangements either about 90% or about 30% of the time, which broadly matched IMGT annotations. The authors suggested that the approach could potentially be generalized to other disease states and immunological phenotypes. The earlier analysis of 450 to 700 of the donors excluded fewer than 20 rarely observed V segments, including chromosome 9 orphons, because counts were too low. A few of the identified cytomegalovirus-associated TCR beta chains were confirmed in vitro to be specific for cytomegalovirus antigens. CMV serostatus was the only immune exposure information available for the cohort. Linkage disequilibrium might explain the correlated functional status among segregating V segments, but an unknown experimental factor could not be excluded. The 87-base-pair reads could not distinguish some IMGT-functional V segments, including TRBV6-2 and TRBV6-3, so those segments were excluded. Most TCR sequences were seen in very few donors, while some public TCRs were found in many individuals. In a later genetic analysis, fewer N-insertions in productive TCRs were reported among donors in an Asian-associated ancestry cluster than the roughly 700-donor mean. A later analysis found that most CMV-associated TCR beta chains appeared HLA-restricted, with HLA associations seemingly driven largely by CMV exposure. A cluster of highly shared sequence variants was judged likely to represent a technical artifact of the sequencing pipeline. This cohort had only TCR beta chains sequenced, and the lack of alpha or paired-chain data limited which features could be detected. Compared with equally common non-associated chains, HLA-associated TCR beta chains in a later analysis were more clonally expanded and had lower generation probabilities. V-gene and J-gene trimming of TCR beta chains was associated with a missense DCLRE1C variant in a later genetic analysis, and the association was replicated in an independent cohort. According to a later analysis, TCR association rates differed among HLA loci, with DRB1 alleles showing the most associated TCRs and HLA-C alleles showing the fewest. A further reported finding was that TCR beta sequences accurately predicted the HLA-A and HLA-B alleles for most subjects in the first cohort. The study listed 164 TCR beta chains as associated with cytomegalovirus. Because HLA typing was unavailable for some donors at each locus, only the typed subset was used in association tests. Sequencing depth was assumed to be roughly uniform across donors in the presence/absence analyses, though that assumption may not hold.

The library was obtained by the immunoSEQ multiplex PCR assay. A mixture of 60 forward primers for TCR Vbeta segments and 13 reverse primers for TCR Jbeta segments was used in the multiplex PCR. Amplification of the CDR3 region of rearranged TCR beta genes was performed with a multiplex PCR assay on genomic DNA. The Illumina HiSeq System was used to sequence the amplified TCR beta libraries as 87-base-pair reads. Per the original workflow: In a later analysis, tens of millions of unique TCR beta chains were counted across the approximately 670 repertoires, and approximately 9.9 million of these chains were shared by at least two donors. Raw reads were error-corrected and collapsed into unique sequences by a nearest-neighbor algorithm in which closely related sequences were merged to remove PCR and sequencing errors. Alignment of CDR3 sequences to IMGT reference sequences was used to assign V, D and J gene segments. For a sequence to be retained, a match of at least six nucleotides was required to both a V gene segment and a J gene segment. A rearrangement was called productive if the CDR3 had no stop codons and remained in frame with V and J, and every other rearrangement was called non-productive. CDR3 was defined according to IMGT convention as the region running from the second conserved V-encoded cysteine to the conserved J-encoded phenylalanine. The earlier analysis of 587 of the donors excluded sequences that lacked an unambiguous match to a single V gene segment. An earlier analysis of some 500 of the donors classified V segments as functional when productive rearrangements were above 56.7% and as segregating when the standard deviation between donors was above 5%. To diagnose cytomegalovirus status from the catalog of TCR beta chain sequences, a statistical classification framework was built. In a later analysis, TCR nucleotide sequences were compared against IMGT/GENE-DB human TR gene sequences so that V and J genes could be assigned. A later analysis assigned CDR3 sequences and most-parsimonious VDJ recombination scenarios with the TCRdist pipeline. In a later analysis, every TCR beta chain was defined by the combination of its CDR3 amino acid sequence and its V-gene family, and reads without a unique V-gene family were dropped. A later analysis removed 500 to 650 highly shared, low-generation-probability nucleotide sequences to deal with suspected cross-contamination and a sequencing artifact. In a later analysis, a clonal expansion index was calculated for each public chain from normalized within-repertoire ranks of inferred template counts. A later analysis computed generation probabilities with a VDJ recombination model fitted to out-of-frame rearrangements, and checked the results against IGoR. In a later analysis, hypergeometric tests were used to score TCR-TCR, TCR-HLA and TCR-CMV co-occurrence, with a repertoire-size bias correction applied to TCR pairs. In a later analysis, false discovery rates were estimated by permuting HLA or CMV assignments 20 times. In a later analysis, co-occurring TCRs were grouped using DBSCAN, and TCRdist sequence similarity was added for clustering within HLA-allele-positive subsets. Co-occurrence clustering excluded repertoires with fewer than 30,000 or more than 120,000 public chains, plus five with anomalous nucleotide sharing. Imported from immuneACCESS, the table was reduced by TCRdb to in-frame sequences with V and J called. These copies leave out some clones; in studies compared against another copy, an unresolved V gene accounts for under half, and the cause of the remainder is not known. D and trimming come from the DNA, and the V and J calls and clone size come from that table. The sample table shows under 200,000 clones, and 76% are seen once. The top ten clonotypes cover roughly 1.4% of the sample.

In total, 666 healthy bone marrow donors made up the cohort. Cohort members were all nominally healthy when sampled, although unrecorded immune exposures were likely present. The donor tested CMV seronegative and was one of the 352 seronegative cohort members. A peripheral blood sample was collected from each donor, and TCR beta sequencing was performed on peripheral blood mononuclear cells. The Qiagen DNeasy Blood Extraction Kit was used to extract genomic DNA from the blood cell samples. Sequences MDHEN (CDR1) and SYDVKM (CDR2) are obtained from the germline V gene. Ends trimmed: V by 6 bases, J by 4 bases; bases unmatched to a gene: 5. From the cysteine up to the phenylalanine, the CDR3 has a length of 14 residues. Solely the CDR3 DNA is kept, with 42 bases framed from the first base.

The chain is assembled from TRBV28 and TRBJ1-4, with 7 central nucleotides matching TRBD1. Sequences were obtained from PBMCs. This TCR was recovered from a man in his fifties or sixties in good health and CMV-seronegative. CDR3 region: CASRGGQNNEKLFF. The bases are TGTGCCAGCAGGGGGGGACAGAATAATGAAAAACTGTTTTTT.